The clone carrying this T cell receptor (beta chain) was detected ten times or more. A UMI-containing oligonucleotide was joined by 3' ligation to the TCR cDNA template. Whole blood, roughly 2.5 ml, came from adult healthy volunteers. Cells were not sorted; total RNA input targeted roughly 1 to 1,100 ng. This sample was taken from a study of naive and memory T cell subsets. The CDR3 is 15 amino acids. Germline loops: CDR1 MNHEY, CDR2 SVGEGT. V lost 6 bases and J lost 1, with 15 bases in between. Amplification of ligated cDNA took four PCR rounds with SP2 and nested alpha and beta constant primers. TCRdb analysed the 5' RACE reads with MiXCR anew, one entry per CDR3 protein. The table lists 56,000 or so distinct CDR3 sequences, 6% to 8.5% of them singletons.

This receptor was obtained from a female donor in good health. The rearrangement uses TRBV6-2 or TRBV6-3 and TRBJ1-1, with D possibly matching TRBD1 (5 bases). DNA for the CDR3: TGTGCCAGCAGGGGATCAGGGAGGACGAACACTGAAGCTTTCTTT. Amino acid sequence: CASRGSGRTNTEAFF.